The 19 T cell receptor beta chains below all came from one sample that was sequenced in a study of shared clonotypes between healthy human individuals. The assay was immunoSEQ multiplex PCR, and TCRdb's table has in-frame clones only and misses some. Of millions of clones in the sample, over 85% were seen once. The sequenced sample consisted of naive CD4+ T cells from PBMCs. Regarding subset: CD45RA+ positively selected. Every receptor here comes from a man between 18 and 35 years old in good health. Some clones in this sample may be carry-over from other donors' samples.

In DNA, the CDR3 is TGTGCCAGCAGTTTACTGGACGCGGGCGGCTACACCTTC. Its translation is CASSLLDAGGYTF. The rearrangement links TRBV27 to TRBJ1-2; D is ambiguous. From germline, CDR1 is MNHEY and CDR2 SMNVEV (reference sequence). CDR3 length: 13 residues. Deletions cut 2 bases from V and 8 bases from J, with 12 bases between.

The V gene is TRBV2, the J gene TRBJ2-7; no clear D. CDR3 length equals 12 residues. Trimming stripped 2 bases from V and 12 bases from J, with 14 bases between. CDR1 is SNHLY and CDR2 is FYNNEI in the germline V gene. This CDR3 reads CASSEYGTFSYF. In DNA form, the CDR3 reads TGTGCCAGCAGTGAATACGGCACCTTTTCGTACTTC. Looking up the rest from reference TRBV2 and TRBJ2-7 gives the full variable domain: EPEVTQTPSHQVTQMGQEVILRCVPISNHLYFYWYRQILGQKVEFLVSFYNNEISEKSEIFDDQFSVERPDGSNFTLKIRSTKLEDSAMYFCASSEYGTFSYFGPGTRLTVT.

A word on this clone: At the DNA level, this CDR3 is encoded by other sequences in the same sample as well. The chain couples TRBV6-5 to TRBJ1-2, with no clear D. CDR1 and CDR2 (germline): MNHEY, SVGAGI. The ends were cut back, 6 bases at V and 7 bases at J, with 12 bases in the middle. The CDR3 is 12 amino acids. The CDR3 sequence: CASSGRPGGYTF. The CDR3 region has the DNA TGTGCCAGCAGCGGGCGGCCGGGTGGCTACACCTTC.

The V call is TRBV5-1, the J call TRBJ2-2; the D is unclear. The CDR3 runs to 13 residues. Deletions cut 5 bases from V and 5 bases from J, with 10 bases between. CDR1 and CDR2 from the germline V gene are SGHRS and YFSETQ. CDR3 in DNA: TGCGCCAGCAGACCCCTGCGGACCGGGGAGCTGTTTTTT. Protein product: CASRPLRTGELFF.

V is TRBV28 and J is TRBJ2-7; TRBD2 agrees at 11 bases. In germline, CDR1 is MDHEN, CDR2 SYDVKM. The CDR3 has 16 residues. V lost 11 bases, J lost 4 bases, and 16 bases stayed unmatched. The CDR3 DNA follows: TGTGCCGCTGTGTTAGCGGGAGGGCATGACGGGTACGAGCAGTACTTC. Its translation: CAAVLAGGHDGYEQYF.

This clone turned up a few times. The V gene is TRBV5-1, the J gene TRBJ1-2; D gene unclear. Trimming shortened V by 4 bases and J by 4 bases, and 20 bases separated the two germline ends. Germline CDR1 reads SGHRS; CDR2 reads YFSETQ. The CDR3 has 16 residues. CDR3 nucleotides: TGCGCCAGCAGCCCAGAAGGTCCCGCCCTACTCTATGGCTACACCTTC. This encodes CASSPEGPALLYGYTF.

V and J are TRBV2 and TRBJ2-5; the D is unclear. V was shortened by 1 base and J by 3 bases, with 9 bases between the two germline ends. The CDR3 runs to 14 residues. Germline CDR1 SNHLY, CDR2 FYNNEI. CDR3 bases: TGTGCCAGCAGTGAAGTTCTAAGTAAAGAGACCCAGTACTTC. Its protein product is CASSEVLSKETQYF. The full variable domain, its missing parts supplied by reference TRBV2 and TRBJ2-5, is EPEVTQTPSHQVTQMGQEVILRCVPISNHLYFYWYRQILGQKVEFLVSFYNNEISEKSEIFDDQFSVERPDGSNFTLKIRSTKLEDSAMYFCASSEVLSKETQYFGPGTRLLVL.

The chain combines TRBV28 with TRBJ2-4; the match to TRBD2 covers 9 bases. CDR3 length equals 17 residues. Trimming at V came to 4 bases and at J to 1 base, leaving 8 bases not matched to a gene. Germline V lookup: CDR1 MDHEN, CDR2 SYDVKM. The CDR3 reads CASSSVSGSRAKNIQYF. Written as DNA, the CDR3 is TGTGCCAGCAGTTCGGTTAGCGGGAGTAGGGCCAAAAACATTCAGTACTTC. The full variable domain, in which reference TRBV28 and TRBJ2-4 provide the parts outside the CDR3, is DVKVTQSSRYLVKRTGEKVFLECVQDMDHENMFWYRQDPGLGLRLIYFSYDVKMKEKGDIPEGYSVSREKKERFSLILESASTNQTSMYLCASSSVSGSRAKNIQYFGAGTRLSVL.

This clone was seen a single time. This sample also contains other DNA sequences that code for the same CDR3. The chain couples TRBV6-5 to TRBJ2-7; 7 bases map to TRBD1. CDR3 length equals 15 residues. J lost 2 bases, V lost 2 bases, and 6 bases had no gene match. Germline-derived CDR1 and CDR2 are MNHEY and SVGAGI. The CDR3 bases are TGTGCCAGCAGTTACCGGGACAGAGGGACCTACGAGCAGTACTTC. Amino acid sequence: CASSYRDRGTYEQYF.

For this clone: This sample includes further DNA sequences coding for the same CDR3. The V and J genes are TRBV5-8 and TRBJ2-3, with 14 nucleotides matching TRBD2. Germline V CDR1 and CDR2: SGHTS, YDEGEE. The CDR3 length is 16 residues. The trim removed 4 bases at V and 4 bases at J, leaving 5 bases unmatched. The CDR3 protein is CASSRGLAGVADTQYF. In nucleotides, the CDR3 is TGTGCCAGCAGCCGGGGACTAGCGGGAGTAGCAGATACGCAGTATTTT.

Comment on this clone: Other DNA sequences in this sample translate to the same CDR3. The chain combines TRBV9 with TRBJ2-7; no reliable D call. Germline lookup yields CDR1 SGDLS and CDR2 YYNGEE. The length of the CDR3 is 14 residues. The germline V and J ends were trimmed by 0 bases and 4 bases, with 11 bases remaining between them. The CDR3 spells CASSVGLDPYEQYF. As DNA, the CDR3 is TGTGCCAGCAGCGTAGGGCTAGACCCTTACGAGCAGTACTTC.

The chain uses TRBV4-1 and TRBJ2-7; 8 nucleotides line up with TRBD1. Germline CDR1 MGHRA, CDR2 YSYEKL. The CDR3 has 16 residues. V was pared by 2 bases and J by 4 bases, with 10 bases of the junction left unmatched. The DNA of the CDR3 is TGCGCCAGCAGCCAACCGGCAGGGGGCAAGGGGTACGAGCAGTACTTC. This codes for CASSQPAGGKGYEQYF.

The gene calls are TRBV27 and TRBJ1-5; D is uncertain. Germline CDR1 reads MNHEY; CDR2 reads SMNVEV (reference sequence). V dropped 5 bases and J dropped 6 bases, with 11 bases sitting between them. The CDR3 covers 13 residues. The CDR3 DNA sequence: TGTGCCAGCAGTCTTCTCTTCGGTCAGCCCCAGCATTTT. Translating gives CASSLLFGQPQHF.

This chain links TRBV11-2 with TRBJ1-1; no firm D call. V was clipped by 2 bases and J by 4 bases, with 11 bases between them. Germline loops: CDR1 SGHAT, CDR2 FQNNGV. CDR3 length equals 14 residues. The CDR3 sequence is CASSLMGWGTEAFF. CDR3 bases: TGTGCCAGCAGCTTAATGGGGTGGGGCACTGAAGCTTTCTTT.

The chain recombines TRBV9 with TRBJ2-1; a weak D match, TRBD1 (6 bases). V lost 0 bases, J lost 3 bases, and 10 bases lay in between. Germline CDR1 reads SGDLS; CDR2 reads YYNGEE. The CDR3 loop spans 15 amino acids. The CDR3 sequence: CASSVEGVGYNEQFF. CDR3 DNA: TGTGCCAGCAGCGTAGAGGGGGTTGGCTACAATGAGCAGTTCTTC.

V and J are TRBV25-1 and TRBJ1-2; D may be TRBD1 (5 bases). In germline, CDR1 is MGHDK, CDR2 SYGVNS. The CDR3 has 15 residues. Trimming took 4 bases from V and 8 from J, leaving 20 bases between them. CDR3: CASSANTQGYGGYTF. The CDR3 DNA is TGTGCCAGCAGTGCGAACACCCAGGGTTATGGGGGCTACACCTTC.

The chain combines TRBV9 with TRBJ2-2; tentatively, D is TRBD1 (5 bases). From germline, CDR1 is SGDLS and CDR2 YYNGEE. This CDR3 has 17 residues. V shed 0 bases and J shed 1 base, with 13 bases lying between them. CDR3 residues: CASSVVGQGGNTGELFF. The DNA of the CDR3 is TGTGCCAGCAGCGTAGTGGGGCAGGGTGGGAACACCGGGGAGCTGTTTTTT.

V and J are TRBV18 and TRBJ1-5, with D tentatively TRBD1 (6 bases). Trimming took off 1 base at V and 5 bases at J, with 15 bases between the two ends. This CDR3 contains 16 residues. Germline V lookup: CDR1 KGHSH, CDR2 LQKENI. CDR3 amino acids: CASSPQSGGRDQPQHF. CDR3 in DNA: TGTGCCAGCTCACCACAATCTGGGGGCAGGGATCAGCCCCAGCATTTT. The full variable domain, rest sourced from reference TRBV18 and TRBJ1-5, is NAGVMQNPRHLVRRRGQEARLRCSPMKGHSHVYWYRQLPEEGLKFMVYLQKENIIDESGMPKERFSAEFPKEGPSILRIQQVVRGDSAAYFCASSPQSGGRDQPQHFGDGTRLSIL.

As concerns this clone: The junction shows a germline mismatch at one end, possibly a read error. This CDR3 is CASRPQGRNAEAFF. CDR3 DNA: TGTGCCAGCAGACCACAGGGGAGGAACGCTGAAGCTTTCTTT. The chain recombines TRBV14 with TRBJ1-1; 7 nucleotides match TRBD1. The CDR3 totals 14 residues. The germline V gene has CDR1 SGHDN and CDR2 FVKESK.